This T cell receptor (beta chain) came from a study of blood T cell repertoires in COVID-19. Trimming cost V 2 bases and J 4 bases; bases outside gene matches: 13. The CDR3 is 19 residues long. Per germline, CDR1 SGHTA and CDR2 FQGNSA. Those enrolled, adults aged roughly 18 to 100 years, came from about two dozen US areas. Produced via immunoSEQ multiplex PCR; TCRdb's table is partial and in-frame only. In the table there are under 300,000 clones, 85% of which are singletons. The count of this clone is one. Sequencing was performed on PBMCs or T cells enriched from blood (not recorded which). The receptor's source is a woman aged 50 to 65 who had been exposed to COVID-19. This chain links TRBV7-2 with TRBJ2-3, with 12 positions matching TRBD2. CDR3 in DNA: TGTGCCAGCAGCTTACTTGGGCTAGCGGGGGGGCTAATCCCAGATACGCAGTATTTT. It translates to CASSLLGLAGGLIPDTQYF.